The T cell receptor beta chain described here comes from a study of T cells after yellow fever vaccination. This clonotype has a handful of counts. TCRdb reprocessed the 5' RACE reads via MiXCR and lists one record per CDR3 protein. Of roughly 330,000 distinct CDR3 sequences in the sample, almost 4% were seen once. CDR3 length: 14 amino acids. J gave up 5 bases and V 1 base, and 6 bases lay outside the gene matches. From germline, CDR1 is SGHRS and CDR2 YFSETQ. The TCR was taken from a man younger than 35 who received the YFV17D yellow fever vaccine. The V call is TRBV5-1, the J call TRBJ2-7, with 7 bases fitting TRBD1. Sequenced here: PBMCs, sampled 5 days after the yellow fever booster vaccination. The CDR3 reads CASSLITGANEQYF. The DNA for the CDR3 is TGCGCCAGCAGCTTGATCACAGGGGCCAACGAGCAGTACTTC.